These 9 T cell receptor beta chains originate from one sample sequenced in a study of T cells expressing NK-cell markers. Reanalyzing the 5' RACE reads, TCRdb keeps one entry per CDR3 protein, without DNA. The listing records a few hundred thousand distinct CDR3 sequences. Sequenced material: blood T cells: a sorted CD56 or NKG2C T cell subset, CD4+ or CD8+ T cells, or bulk PBMC T cells (not recorded which). Every receptor here comes from a man aged 18 to 29 in good health.

V and J are TRBV12-3 or TRBV12-4 and TRBJ2-7; as DNA is missing, the TRBD2 call by TCRdb cannot be tested. The CDR3 has 13 residues. This chain's CDR3 is CASKPGLSYEQYF.

J is TRBJ1-5 and V is TRBV3-1; the D call of TRBD1 rests on TCRdb alone, since no DNA is present to check it. The CDR3 is made up of 13 amino acids. CDR1 is LGHDT, CDR2 YNNKEL, per germline (reference sequence). CDR3 residues: CASSPTGNQPQHF.

The chain has TRBV12-3 or TRBV12-4 and TRBJ2-7; lacking DNA, the TRBD2 call made by TCRdb goes unchecked. The CDR3 is made up of 15 amino acids. CDR3 sequence reads: CASKTSGSLRNEQYF.

The rearrangement uses TRBV20-1 and TRBJ2-7; TCRdb lists TRBD2, though no DNA is available to test this call. Looked up from germline, CDR1 is DFQATT and CDR2 is SNEGSKA (reference sequence). The CDR3 consists of 13 residues. CDR3 protein: CSALGLAGVEQYF.

The CDR3 is CASSRQGMNTEAFF. The chain uses TRBV5-6 and TRBJ1-1; the D gene TCRdb calls, TRBD1, cannot be checked with no DNA. The CDR3 covers 14 residues. Germline assignment: CDR1 SGHDT and CDR2 YYEEEE.

The chain has TRBV3-1 and TRBJ2-2; TCRdb's D gene call, TRBD2, goes unchecked for lack of DNA. CDR3 size: 14 residues. The germline gives CDR1 LGHDT, CDR2 YNNKEL (reference sequence). The CDR3 is CASSLWTAAGELFF.

This rearrangement joins TRBV11-2 to TRBJ2-3; checking the TCRdb D call of TRBD2 is not possible without DNA. This CDR3 region has 18 residues. The germline V gene encodes CDR1 SGHAT and CDR2 FQNNGV. The CDR3 spells CASSLVPGLAGFADTQYF.

The chain uses TRBV27 and TRBJ2-1; absent DNA, TCRdb's TRBD1 call cannot be checked. Looked up from germline, CDR1 is MNHEY and CDR2 is SMNVEV (reference sequence). The CDR3 length is 16 residues. This CDR3 is CASSPQQGSPYNEQFF.

The rearrangement links TRBV29-1 to TRBJ2-1; the D gene TCRdb calls, TRBD2, cannot be checked with no DNA. Germline-derived CDR1 and CDR2 are SQVTM and ANQGSEA. This CDR3 has 15 amino acids. The CDR3 loop is CSVERVAGTYNEQFF.